A single sample is the source of the 17 T cell receptor beta chains below, sequenced in a study of T cell responses to AZD1222 COVID-19 vaccine. Clones were read by immunoSEQ multiplex PCR, and TCRdb kept only the in-frame ones, dropping some. The sample includes some 97,000 clones, about 83% seen only once; the top ten take about 3%. The sample consisted of peripheral blood, taken on day 0 of AZD1222 vaccination. The source is an adult in good health.

This clone showed up just once. This chain joins TRBV7-2 and TRBJ1-2; 12 bases are shared with TRBD1. V shed 1 base and J 7 bases; nucleotides not matched to a gene: 13. Germline V gene lookup returns CDR1 SGHTA and CDR2 FQGNSA. This CDR3 is 18 amino acids long. The CDR3 DNA sequence: TGTGCCAGCAGCTTAGTTTACTCGGGGACAGGGGGCTTTGGTGGCTACACCTTC. Its translation is CASSLVYSGTGGFGGYTF. Filled out from reference TRBV7-2 and TRBJ1-2, the complete variable domain reads GAGVSQSPSNKVTEKGKDVELRCDPISGHTALYWYRQSLGQGLEFLIYFQGNSAPDKSGLPSDRFSAERTGGSVSTLTIQRTQQEDSAVYLCASSLVYSGTGGFGGYTFGSGTRLTVV.

The chain carries TRBV21-1 and TRBJ2-1; the table's D call of TRBD1 was not tested on the DNA. TRBV21-1 is a known pseudogene. This CDR3 has 15 amino acids. The CDR3 coding sequence is TGTGCCAGCAGCAAAGCCGGCAGGGGTCCCCTTGAGCAGTTCTTC. It translates to CASSKAGRGPLEQFF.

The V and J genes are TRBV7-2 and TRBJ1-2; TRBD1 matches 12 bases. The germline CDR1 and CDR2 sequences are SGHTA and FQGNSA. The CDR3 runs to 16 residues. The ends lost 4 bases at V and 5 bases at J; junction bases unmatched: 8. The DNA of the CDR3 is TGTGCCAGCAGCTCCTCCGGGACAGGGGGCATATATGGCTACACCTTC. Translation gives CASSSSGTGGIYGYTF.

CDR3 region: CASSLAGMGSVETQYF. The DNA for the CDR3 is TGCGCCAGCAGCTTGGCGGGCATGGGGAGCGTAGAGACCCAGTACTTC. The chain uses TRBV5-1 and TRBJ2-5, with D possibly matching TRBD2 (5 bases). V lost 0 bases and J lost 4, with 16 bases in between. This CDR3 contains 16 residues. Germline V gene sequence: CDR1 SGHRS, CDR2 YFSETQ. Full variable domain (remainder filled in from reference TRBV5-1 and TRBJ2-5): KAGVTQTPRYLIKTRGQQVTLSCSPISGHRSVSWYQQTPGQGLQFLFEYFSETQRNKGNFPGRFSGRQFSNSRSEMNVSTLELGDSALYLCASSLAGMGSVETQYFGPGTRLLVL.

This rearrangement joins TRBV7-9 to TRBJ2-3; 11 bases match TRBD1. J gave up 11 bases and V 5 bases, and 6 bases lay outside the gene matches. Germline V CDR1 and CDR2: SEHNR, FQNEAQ (reference sequence). The CDR3 consists of 13 residues. CDR3 protein: CASSTDRGRGQYF. CDR3 bases: TGTGCCAGCAGCACGGACAGGGGGCGCGGGCAGTATTTT. Together with reference TRBV7-9 and TRBJ2-3, the CDR3 gives the full variable domain: DTGVSQNPRHKITKRGQNVTFRCDPISEHNRLYWYRQTLGQGPEFLTYFQNEAQLEKSRLLSDRFSAERPKGSFSTLEIQRTEQGDSAMYLCASSTDRGRGQYFGPGTRLTVL.

The table lists this clone with a few counts. V is TRBV29-1 and J is TRBJ2-2; D is tentatively TRBD1 or TRBD2 (6 bases each). Germline lookup yields CDR1 SQVTM and CDR2 ANQGSEA. Trimming stripped 4 bases from V and 0 bases from J, with 9 bases between. This CDR3 has 14 amino acids. The CDR3 coding sequence is TGCAGCGTTGGGGGGGCCCCGAACACCGGGGAGCTGTTTTTT. Translated, it gives CSVGGAPNTGELFF.

Written as DNA, the CDR3 is TGTGCCAGCAGTCCCCCGGGACATACTTACTATGGCTACACCTTC. It translates to CASSPPGHTYYGYTF. The chain links TRBV7-9 to TRBJ1-2, with D perhaps matching TRBD1 (6 bases). The V end lost 6 bases, the J end lost 3 bases, and 17 bases lay between the germline ends. This CDR3 has 15 amino acids. Germline CDR1 reads SEHNR; CDR2 reads FQNEAQ (reference sequence). Full variable domain (rest looked up from reference TRBV7-9 and TRBJ1-2): DTGVSQNPRHKITKRGQNVTFRCDPISEHNRLYWYRQTLGQGPEFLTYFQNEAQLEKSRLLSDRFSAERPKGSFSTLEIQRTEQGDSAMYLCASSPPGHTYYGYTFGSGTRLTVV.

V and J are TRBV4-2 and TRBJ2-7; possible D gene TRBD1, 6 bases. Germline CDR1 is LGHNA and CDR2 is YNFKEQ. The ends were cut back, 4 bases at V and 5 bases at J, with 12 bases in the middle. This CDR3 has 13 residues. In DNA, the CDR3 is TGTGCCAGCAGCCGTGACAGGTTTGACGAGCAGTACTTC. As protein: CASSRDRFDEQYF.

V gene TRBV20-1 combines with J gene TRBJ2-2, with 7 bases aligning to TRBD2. J gave up 6 bases and V 3 bases, and 10 bases lay outside the gene matches. The CDR3 is made up of 15 amino acids. Germline-derived CDR1 and CDR2 are DFQATT and SNEGSKA (reference sequence). The CDR3 bases are TGCAGTGCTAGTCGGCTAGCGGTCTTTCCCGGGGAGCTGTTTTTT. Encoded protein: CSASRLAVFPGELFF.

This clone occurred a few times. The CDR3 nucleotides read TGTGCCAGCAGCCTAGGGACTAGCGGGGATACGCAGTATTTT. Residues: CASSLGTSGDTQYF. V usage is TRBV7-8 and J usage is TRBJ2-3; TRBD2 matches at 12 bases. Germline CDR1 and CDR2: SGHVS and FQNEAQ. The V gene end was trimmed by 5 bases and the J gene end by 6 bases; junction bases not matched to a gene: 3. This CDR3 region has 14 residues.

This clone was detected a few times. V usage is TRBV7-3 and J usage is TRBJ2-2; 7 positions match TRBD1. With 0 bases clipped from V and 7 bases from J, the junction kept 5 bases outside the gene matches. CDR1 is SGHTA and CDR2 is FQGTGA in the germline V gene. CDR3 size: 15 residues. CDR3 DNA sequence: TGTGCCAGCAGCTTAACAGGGGGCGACAGCGGGGAGCTGTTTTTT. Translating gives CASSLTGGDSGELFF. Supplemented by reference TRBV7-3 and TRBJ2-2, the full variable domain reads GAGVSQTPSNKVTEKGKYVELRCDPISGHTALYWYRQSLGQGPEFLIYFQGTGAADDSGLPNDRFFAVRPEGSVSTLKIQRTERGDSAVYLCASSLTGGDSGELFFGEGSRLTVL.

The chain links TRBV19 to TRBJ1-5; a possible D gene is TRBD1 (5 bases). Trimming pared 6 bases from V and 11 bases from J, leaving 17 bases between. Germline values: CDR1 LNHDA, CDR2 SQIVND (reference sequence). This CDR3 has 13 amino acids. CDR3 DNA: TGTGCCAGTAGCCCCACCTGGGGCGGGTCCCAGCATTTT. Protein: CASSPTWGGSQHF.

The chain carries TRBV25-1 and TRBJ2-4; 9 nucleotides align to TRBD1. Germline lookup yields CDR1 MGHDK and CDR2 SYGVNS. The V gene end was trimmed by 7 bases and the J gene end by 8 bases; junction bases not matched to a gene: 12. CDR3 length: 15 residues. The CDR3 loop is CASIPNRGRGDIQYF. CDR3 DNA sequence: TGTGCCAGCATCCCCAACAGGGGGCGGGGAGACATTCAGTACTTC.

This chain connects TRBV18 to TRBJ2-2; the match to TRBD1 covers 9 bases. This CDR3 has 18 amino acids. Per germline, CDR1 KGHSH and CDR2 LQKENI. The ends lost 4 bases at V and 2 bases at J; junction bases unmatched: 11. The CDR3 sequence is CASSQQVPGQGNTGELFF. The CDR3 coding sequence is TGTGCCAGCTCACAACAAGTACCGGGACAGGGTAACACCGGGGAGCTGTTTTTT.

As DNA, the CDR3 is TGTGCCACGGCAGGGGTTGGCAACGTCCTGACTTTC. Its translation is CATAGVGNVLTF. The chain couples TRBV28 to TRBJ2-6, with D possibly being TRBD1 (6 bases). The germline V and J ends were trimmed by 10 bases and 9 bases, with 13 bases remaining between them. The germline V gene has CDR1 MDHEN and CDR2 SYDVKM. The CDR3 extends over 12 amino acids.

The chain joins TRBV9 to TRBJ1-4; TRBD1 is a possible D gene (5 bases). V was shortened by 2 bases and J by 8 bases, with 13 bases between the two germline ends. This CDR3 has 14 amino acids. Per the germline V gene, CDR1 is SGDLS and CDR2 is YYNGEE. CDR3 DNA: TGTGCCAGCAGCGTGGACGGGGCAGGCGAAAAACTGTTTTTT. Its protein is CASSVDGAGEKLFF.

The V call is TRBV4-3, the J call TRBJ2-3, with a weak D call TRBD2 (5 bases). Deletions cut 0 bases from V and 2 bases from J, with 9 bases between. Germline CDR1 LGHNA, CDR2 YSLEER. CDR3 size: 15 residues. CDR3 residues: CASSQDQLATDTQYF. The CDR3 DNA reads as TGCGCCAGCAGCCAAGATCAGCTAGCCACAGATACGCAGTATTTT.